This T cell receptor (beta chain) was captured in a study of neurological immune-mediated disorders. Study details: Relapsing-remitting disease affected about 30, and secondary progressive 3, of 34 multiple sclerosis patients.

Note on this clonotype: Antigen: not known.

With 10-nucleotide random UMIs, 5'RACE was used to make the cDNA. TCRdb passed the 5' RACE reads through MiXCR, listing each CDR3 protein once. This table has around 53,000 distinct CDR3 sequences, approximately 4.1% appearing once. Study-level findings and limits: TCR-beta repertoires seemed private in all groups, with no expanded CDR3 amino acid sequences shared. Among 34 multiple sclerosis patients, phylogenetic grouping put the repertoires of 18 into a single related-CDR3 cluster, a possible signature.

The CDR3 sequence is 15 residues long. The V gene's germline CDR1 is SEHNR and CDR2 FQNEAQ (reference sequence). Unmatched junction bases numbered 8, after V lost 5 bases and J lost 5 bases. The chain recombines TRBV7-9 with TRBJ2-5; 10 positions match TRBD2. This receptor was obtained from a man aged 45-65 years with multiple sclerosis. The sample taken for sequencing was PBMCs. The CDR3 coding sequence is TGTGCCAGCAGCCCCACTAGCGGGGTTGGGGAGACCCAGTACTTC. It specifies CASSPTSGVGETQYF.